This TCR beta chain was identified in a study of neoadjuvant anti-PD-1 for oral cavity cancer. CDR3 length equals 17 residues. The germline gives CDR1 SGHDT, CDR2 YYEEEE. Trimming stripped 2 bases from V and 1 base from J, with 18 bases between. Sequencing used immunoSEQ multiplex PCR; TCRdb keeps in-frame clones, though not all of them. The sample consists of 10,000 to 15,000 clones, about 65% of them appearing once. Patients were newly diagnosed with stage II-IVA oral cavity squamous cell carcinoma without prior systemic or radiation treatment. Blood cells were analyzed directly, without culture or expansion. On this clone itself: No antigen is known for it.

General observations from the study: Each response group had just a few patients in TCR analyses.

J is TRBJ1-1 and V is TRBV5-6; tentative D call: TRBD1 (5 bases). This TCR was sampled from a person aged 40 to 85 with oral cavity squamous cell carcinoma. Here the sequenced sample was PBMCs, taken before nivolumab (anti-PD-1) treatment. The CDR3: CASSLYRRSEGNTEAFF. CDR3 DNA sequence: TGTGCCAGCAGCTTATACAGGCGGTCAGAAGGGAACACTGAAGCTTTCTTT. Looking up the rest from reference TRBV5-6 and TRBJ1-1 gives the full variable domain: DAGVTQSPTHLIKTRGQQVTLRCSPKSGHDTVSWYQQALGQGPQFIFQYYEEEERQRGNFPDRFSGHQFPNYSSELNVNALLLGDSALYLCASSLYRRSEGNTEAFFGQGTRLTVV.